This T cell receptor (beta chain) appears in the sequencing data of a study of blood T cell repertoires in COVID-19. Background on the study: Samples of COVID-19 (acute and convalescent) were obtained from the United States, Italy and Spain. Sources were T cells, B-cell-depleted T cells, or PBMCs; the material itself was cDNA or gDNA.

This CDR3 region has 17 residues. Trimming removed 2 bases at V and 5 bases at J, with 19 bases between. CDR1 MNHNS and CDR2 SASEGT come from the germline V gene. Per the authors' pipeline: How many nucleated cells were present was estimated from reference gene primer amplification. Profiling relied on immunoSEQ multiplex PCR, and the TCRdb table lists in-frame clones only, not all of them. That table furnishes V, J and clone size, whereas the DNA furnished D and trimming. The sample has about 310,000 clones; about 89% are singletons. This clonotype was sampled from a woman in her 50s who had recovered from COVID-19. This chain connects TRBV6-1 to TRBJ1-5; no reliable D call. The sequenced material came from peripheral blood. The DNA of the CDR3 is TGTGCCAGCAGTGAACCGCGGGTCTCCCATAAGGATCAGCCCCAGCATTTT. Protein: CASSEPRVSHKDQPQHF.